Below are 2 T cell receptor beta chains sequenced from a single sample in a study of blood T cell repertoires in COVID-19. Some clones are missing from TCRdb's copy, which holds only in-frame ones; the method was immunoSEQ multiplex PCR. The top ten clones hold over 0.2% of a sample with over 600,000 clones, 85% to 90% of them seen once. The sequenced sample consisted of peripheral blood. The source of these receptors is a woman aged 18 to 35 with acute or convalescent COVID-19.

The chain couples TRBV13 to TRBJ2-7; no firm D call. With 3 bases removed from V and 2 bases from J, the gap between germline ends came to 8 bases. This CDR3 has 13 residues. Germline V CDR1 and CDR2: PRHDT, FYEKMQ (reference sequence). The CDR3 region has the DNA TGTGCCAGCAGCTTTCCTAGGACCTACGAGCAGTACTTC. Translation: CASSFPRTYEQYF.

This rearrangement joins TRBV27 to TRBJ1-6; D is perhaps TRBD1 (5 bases). V shed 0 bases and J shed 7 bases, with 16 bases lying between them. The CDR3 spans 17 residues. CDR1 is MNHEY, CDR2 SMNVEV, per germline (reference sequence). The CDR3 nucleotides read TGTGCCAGCAGTTTATCTGGGGCTAGGGGTCTGAATTCACCCCTCCACTTT. Its protein is CASSLSGARGLNSPLHF.